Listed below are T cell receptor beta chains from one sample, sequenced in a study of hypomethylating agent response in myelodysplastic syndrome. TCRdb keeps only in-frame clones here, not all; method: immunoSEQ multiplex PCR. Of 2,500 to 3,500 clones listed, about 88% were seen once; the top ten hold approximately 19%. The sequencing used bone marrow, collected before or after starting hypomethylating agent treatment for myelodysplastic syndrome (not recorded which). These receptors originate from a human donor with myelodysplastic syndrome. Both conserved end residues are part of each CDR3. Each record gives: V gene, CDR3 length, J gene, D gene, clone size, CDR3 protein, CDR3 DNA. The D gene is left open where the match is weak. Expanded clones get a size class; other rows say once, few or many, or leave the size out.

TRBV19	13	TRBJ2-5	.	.	CASRPRVGETQYF	TGTGCCAGTAGGCCCCGGGTCGGGGAGACCCAGTACTTC
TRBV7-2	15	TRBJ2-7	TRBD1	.	CASSSTGTGAYEQYF	TGTGCCAGCAGCTCTACCGGGACAGGGGCCTACGAGCAGTACTTC
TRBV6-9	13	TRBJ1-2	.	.	CASRKELTGGYTF	TGTGCCAGCAGAAAGGAGTTGACGGGTGGCTACACCTTC
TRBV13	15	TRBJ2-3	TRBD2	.	CASSVLAGATDTQYF	TGTGCCAGCAGCGTCCTAGCGGGGGCCACAGATACGCAGTATTTT
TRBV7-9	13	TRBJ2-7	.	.	CASSATGNSEQYF	TGTGCCAGCAGCGCCACAGGGAATAGCGAGCAGTACTTC
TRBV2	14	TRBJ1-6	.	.	CASSVALSNSPLHF	TGTGCCAGCAGTGTAGCACTATCTAATTCACCCCTCCACTTT
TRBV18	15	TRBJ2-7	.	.	CASSPPSGAPYEQYF	TGTGCCAGCTCACCACCTTCGGGGGCCCCTTACGAGCAGTACTTC
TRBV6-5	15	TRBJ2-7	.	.	CASSYRAGKAYEQYF	TGTGCCAGCAGTTACAGGGCAGGGAAAGCCTACGAGCAGTACTTC
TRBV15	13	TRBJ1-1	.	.	CATSIRMNTEAFF	TGTGCCACCAGCATCCGTATGAACACTGAAGCTTTCTTT
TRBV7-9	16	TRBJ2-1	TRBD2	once	CASSLFTGGPGVEQFF	TGTGCCAGCAGCTTATTTACGGGAGGGCCTGGTGTTGAGCAGTTCTTC
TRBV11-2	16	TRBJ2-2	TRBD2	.	CASSARLAGSTRELFF	TGTGCCAGCAGCGCTCGACTAGCGGGGTCCACCAGGGAGCTGTTTTTT
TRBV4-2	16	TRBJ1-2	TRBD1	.	CASSRETFGQGFGYTF	TGTGCCAGCAGCCGCGAAACCTTTGGACAGGGGTTTGGCTACACCTTC
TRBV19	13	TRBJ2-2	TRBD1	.	CASAITGAGELFF	TGTGCCAGTGCAATTACAGGGGCCGGGGAGCTGTTTTTT
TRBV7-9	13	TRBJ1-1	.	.	CASSQPSNTEAFF	TGTGCCAGCAGCCAGCCCTCGAACACTGAAGCTTTCTTT
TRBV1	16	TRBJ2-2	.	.	CTSSQIRQGQTGELFF	TGCACCAGCAGCCAAATTCGACAGGGCCAAACCGGGGAGCTGTTTTTT
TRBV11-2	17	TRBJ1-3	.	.	CASSRKRLGGTGNTIYF	TGTGCCAGCAGCCGCAAGAGGCTCGGGGGTACTGGAAACACCATATATTTT
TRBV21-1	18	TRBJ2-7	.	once	CASSKRGGQRMSSYEQYF	TGTGCCAGCAGCAAAAGAGGGGGACAGAGAATGAGCTCCTACGAGCAGTACTTC
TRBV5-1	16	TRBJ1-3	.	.	CASSSGQRGSGNTIYF	TGCGCCAGCAGCTCTGGACAAAGAGGCTCTGGAAACACCATATATTTT
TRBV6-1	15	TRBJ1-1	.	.	CASSDYYQGYTEAFF	TGTGCCAGCAGTGATTATTATCAAGGGTACACTGAAGCTTTCTTT
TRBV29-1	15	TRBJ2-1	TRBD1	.	CSVMLGQGLLLLQFF	TGCAGCGTTATGCTAGGACAGGGTCTCTTACTCCTCCAGTTCTTC
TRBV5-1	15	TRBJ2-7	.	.	CASSLWGLDSYEQYF	TGCGCCAGCAGCTTGTGGGGGCTCGATTCCTACGAGCAGTACTTC
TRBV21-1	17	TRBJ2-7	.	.	CASSKVRDRGSTYEQYF	TGTGCCAGCAGCAAAGTCCGCGACAGGGGGTCCACCTACGAGCAGTACTTC
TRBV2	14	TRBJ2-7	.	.	CASGGGGGNYEQYF	TGTGCCAGCGGAGGAGGGGGGGGGAACTACGAGCAGTACTTC
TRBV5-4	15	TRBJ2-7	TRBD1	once	CASSLGQGPPYEQYF	TGTGCCAGCAGCTTGGGACAGGGGCCACCCTACGAGCAGTACTTC
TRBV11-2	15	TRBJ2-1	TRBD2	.	CASSFRAGGQVEQFF	TGTGCCAGCAGCTTTCGGGCGGGGGGGCAGGTTGAGCAGTTCTTC
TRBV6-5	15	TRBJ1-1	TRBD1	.	CASSQTGSMNTEAFF	TGTGCCAGCTCTCAGACAGGGTCTATGAACACTGAAGCTTTCTTT
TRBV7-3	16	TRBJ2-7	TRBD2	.	CASSLGGSGKPYEQYF	TGTGCCAGCAGCTTAGGGGGTAGCGGGAAACCCTACGAGCAGTACTTC
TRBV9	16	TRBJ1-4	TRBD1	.	CASSPQGGEGREKLFF	TGTGCCAGCAGCCCCCAGGGGGGGGAGGGTAGAGAAAAACTGTTTTTT
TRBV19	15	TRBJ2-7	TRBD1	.	CASSRGAGGYDEQYF	TGTGCCAGTAGTAGGGGGGCAGGGGGCTACGACGAGCAGTACTTC
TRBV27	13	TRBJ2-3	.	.	CASSHNGADTQYF	TGTGCCAGCAGTCACAATGGAGCAGATACGCAGTATTTT
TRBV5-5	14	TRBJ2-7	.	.	CASSFTQVPYEQYF	TGTGCCAGCAGCTTTACACAGGTACCCTACGAGCAGTACTTC
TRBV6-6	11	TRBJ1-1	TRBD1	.	CASSVQGWAFF	TGTGCCAGCAGTGTACAGGGGTGGGCTTTCTTT
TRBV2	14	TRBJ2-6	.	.	CASIGGSGANVLTF	TGTGCCAGCATCGGGGGCTCAGGGGCCAACGTCCTGACTTTC
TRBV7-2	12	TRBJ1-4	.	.	CASSLVDEKLFF	TGTGCCAGCAGCTTAGTAGATGAAAAACTGTTTTTT
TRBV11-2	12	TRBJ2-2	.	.	CASSARTGGLFF	TGTGCCAGCAGCGCCCGGACTGGGGGGCTGTTTTTT
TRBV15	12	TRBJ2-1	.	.	CATSGTGNEQFF	TGTGCCACCAGCGGAACAGGGAATGAGCAGTTCTTC
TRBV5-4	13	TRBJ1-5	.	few	CASSLDGGPPQHF	TGTGCCAGCAGCTTGGATGGGGGCCCGCCCCAGCATTTT
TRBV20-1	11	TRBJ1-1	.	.	CSASVNTETFF	TGCAGTGCTTCGGTGAACACTGAAACTTTCTTT
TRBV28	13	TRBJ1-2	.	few	CASTLRAGYGYTF	TGTGCCAGCACACTACGCGCAGGCTATGGCTACACCTTC
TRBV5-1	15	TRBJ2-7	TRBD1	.	CASSTTGQGRYEQYF	TGCGCCAGCAGCACTACGGGACAGGGTAGATACGAGCAGTACTTC
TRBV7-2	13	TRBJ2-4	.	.	CASSLDPQNIQYF	TGTGCCAGCAGCTTAGATCCCCAAAACATTCAGTACTTC
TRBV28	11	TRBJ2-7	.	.	CASSLWDEQYF	TGTGCCAGCAGTTTATGGGACGAGCAGTACTTC
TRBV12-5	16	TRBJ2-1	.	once	CASGPSTGGPADEQFF	TGTGCTAGTGGTCCAAGCACCGGGGGGCCGGCCGATGAGCAGTTCTTC
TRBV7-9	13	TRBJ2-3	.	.	CASSRRETDTQYF	TGTGCCAGCAGCCGCAGGGAGACAGATACGCAGTATTTT
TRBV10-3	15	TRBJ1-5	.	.	CAISESAGGNQPQHF	TGTGCCATCAGTGAGTCTGCCGGGGGCAATCAGCCCCAGCATTTT
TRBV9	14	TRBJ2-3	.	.	CASSPGGGPDTQYF	TGTGCCAGCAGCCCGGGCGGGGGCCCAGATACGCAGTATTTT
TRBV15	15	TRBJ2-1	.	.	CATSSGAGAYNEQFF	TGTGCCACCAGCTCCGGCGCAGGGGCCTACAATGAGCAGTTCTTC
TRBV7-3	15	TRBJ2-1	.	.	CASSLSGGSGDEQFF	TGTGCCAGCAGCTTAAGTGGGGGCTCCGGGGATGAGCAGTTCTTC
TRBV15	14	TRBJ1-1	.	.	CATSRARGWTEAFF	TGTGCCACCAGCAGAGCTCGGGGATGGACTGAAGCTTTCTTT
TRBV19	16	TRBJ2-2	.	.	CASSATGTGNTGELFF	TGTGCCAGTAGTGCAACCGGGACGGGAAACACCGGGGAGCTGTTTTTT
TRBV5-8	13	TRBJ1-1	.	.	CASSQPSNTEAFF	TGTGCCAGCAGCCAGCCCTCGAACACTGAAGCTTTCTTT
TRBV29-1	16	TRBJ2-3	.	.	CSVEDLGGSSTDTQYF	TGCAGCGTTGAAGATCTTGGTGGGTCTAGCACAGATACGCAGTATTTT
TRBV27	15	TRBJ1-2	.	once	CASSPLSRGGDGYTF	TGTGCCAGCAGTCCCCTCTCCAGAGGAGGGGATGGCTACACCTTC
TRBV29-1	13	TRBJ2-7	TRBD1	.	CSVVQGPYYEQYF	TGCAGCGTTGTACAGGGGCCATACTACGAGCAGTACTTC
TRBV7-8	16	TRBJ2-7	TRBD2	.	CASSFGTSGLPGEQYF	TGTGCCAGCAGCTTCGGGACTAGCGGGCTTCCGGGAGAGCAGTACTTC
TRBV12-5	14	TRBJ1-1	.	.	CASVQQGVDTEAFF	TGTGCTAGTGTCCAACAGGGAGTTGACACTGAAGCTTTCTTT
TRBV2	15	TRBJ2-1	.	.	CASSEPGQGENEQFF	TGTGCCAGCAGTGAGCCCGGGCAGGGAGAAAATGAGCAGTTCTTC
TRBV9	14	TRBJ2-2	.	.	CASSVGDGVGELFF	TGTGCCAGCAGCGTAGGAGACGGGGTCGGGGAGCTGTTTTTT
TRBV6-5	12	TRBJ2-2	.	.	CASRPSRGELFF	TGTGCCAGCAGGCCGTCTCGTGGGGAGCTGTTTTTT
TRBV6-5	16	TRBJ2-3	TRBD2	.	CASSHSGLVDPDTQYF	TGTGCCAGCAGTCACTCCGGACTAGTCGACCCAGATACGCAGTATTTT